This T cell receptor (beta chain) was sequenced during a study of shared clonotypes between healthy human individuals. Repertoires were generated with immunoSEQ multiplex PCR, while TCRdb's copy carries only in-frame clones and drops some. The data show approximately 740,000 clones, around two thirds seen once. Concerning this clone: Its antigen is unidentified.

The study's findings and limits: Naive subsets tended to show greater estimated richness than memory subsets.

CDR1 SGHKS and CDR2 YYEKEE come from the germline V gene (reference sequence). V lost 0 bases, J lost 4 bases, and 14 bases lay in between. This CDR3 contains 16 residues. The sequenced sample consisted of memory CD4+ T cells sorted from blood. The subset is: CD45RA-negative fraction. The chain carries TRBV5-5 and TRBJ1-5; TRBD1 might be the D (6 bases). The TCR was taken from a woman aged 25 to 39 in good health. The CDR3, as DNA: TGTGCCAGCAGCTTGGATAGAGACAGGCTTAATCAGCCCCAGCATTTT. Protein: CASSLDRDRLNQPQHF.